This TCR beta chain was profiled in a study of blood T cell repertoires in COVID-19. Across the study: COVID-19 samples from acute and convalescent phases originated in the United States, Italy and Spain. From T cells, B-cell-depleted T cells, or PBMCs came the material, which was cDNA or gDNA.

Per the study methods: The assay estimated nucleated cells by amplifying reference gene primers. Repertoires were generated with immunoSEQ multiplex PCR, while TCRdb's copy carries only in-frame clones and drops some. Clone size and V and J calls were adopted from that table, with D and trimming inferred from the DNA. The table lists 150,000 to 180,000 clones, 91% of them singletons, with roughly 0.51% in the top ten. V shed 6 bases, J shed 10 bases, and the junction held 15 bases outside the gene matches. The CDR3 is made up of 15 amino acids. The V gene's germline CDR1 is SNHLY and CDR2 FYNNEI. The sequence came from a man aged 50 to 60 with acute or convalescent COVID-19. The sequenced material came from peripheral blood. The V and J genes are TRBV2 and TRBJ2-1; TRBD2 aligns across 7 bases. CDR3: CASRRLPGGSGEQFF. DNA for the CDR3: TGTGCCAGCAGGAGACTTCCGGGGGGTTCGGGAGAGCAGTTCTTC.